This note documents a single T cell receptor (beta chain) sequence. These data originate in a study of patients and donors after allogeneic stem cell transplantation. TCRdb ran MiXCR on the RT-PCR reads and lists one entry per CDR3 protein. In the table there are some 92,000 distinct CDR3 sequences, around 49% of which are singletons. J was trimmed by 8 bases and V by 4 bases; bases with no gene match: 6. The CDR3 has 15 amino acids. Germline assignment: CDR1 SGHRS and CDR2 YFSETQ. The sequence came from a human donor who was either an allogeneic HSCT recipient or a stem cell or donor lymphocyte infusion donor (not recorded which). It is not recorded whose cells these are; they may come from a transplant donor. The V and J genes are TRBV5-1 and TRBJ2-1; 13 bases fit TRBD2. Sequencing was done on a sample of blood, either unsorted or a sorted T cell fraction (not recorded which). The CDR3 DNA reads TGCGCCAGCAGCCCCGGACTAGCGGGAGTCTATGAGCAGTTCTTC. Translating gives CASSPGLAGVYEQFF. The variable domain in full, with the rest retrieved from reference TRBV5-1 and TRBJ2-1, is KAGVTQTPRYLIKTRGQQVTLSCSPISGHRSVSWYQQTPGQGLQFLFEYFSETQRNKGNFPGRFSGRQFSNSRSEMNVSTLELGDSALYLCASSPGLAGVYEQFFGPGTRLTVL.